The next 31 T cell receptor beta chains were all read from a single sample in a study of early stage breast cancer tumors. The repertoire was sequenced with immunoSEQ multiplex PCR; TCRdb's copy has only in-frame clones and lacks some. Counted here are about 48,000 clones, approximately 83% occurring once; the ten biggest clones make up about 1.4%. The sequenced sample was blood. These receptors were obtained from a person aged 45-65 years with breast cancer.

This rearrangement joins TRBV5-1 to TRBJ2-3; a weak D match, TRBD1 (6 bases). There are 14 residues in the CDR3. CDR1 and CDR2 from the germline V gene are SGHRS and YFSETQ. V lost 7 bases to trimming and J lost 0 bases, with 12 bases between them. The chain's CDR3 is CASQTGPSTDTQYF. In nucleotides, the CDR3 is TGCGCCAGCCAGACAGGCCCCAGCACAGATACGCAGTATTTT.

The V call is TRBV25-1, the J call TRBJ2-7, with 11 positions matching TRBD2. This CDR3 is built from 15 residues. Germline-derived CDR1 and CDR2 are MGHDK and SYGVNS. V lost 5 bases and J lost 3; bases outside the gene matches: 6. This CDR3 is CASSPRLAGSYEQYF. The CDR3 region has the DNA TGTGCCAGCAGTCCCAGACTAGCGGGGAGCTACGAGCAGTACTTC.

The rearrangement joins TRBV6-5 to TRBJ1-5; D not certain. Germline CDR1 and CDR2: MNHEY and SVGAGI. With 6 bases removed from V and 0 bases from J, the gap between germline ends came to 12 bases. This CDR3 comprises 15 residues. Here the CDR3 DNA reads TGTGCCAGCAGACCCCAGGTATATAGCAATCAGCCCCAGCATTTT. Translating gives CASRPQVYSNQPQHF.

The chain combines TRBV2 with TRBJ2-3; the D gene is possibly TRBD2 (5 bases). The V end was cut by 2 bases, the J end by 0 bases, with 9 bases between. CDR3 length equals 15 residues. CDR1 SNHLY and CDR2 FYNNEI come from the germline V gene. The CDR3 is CASSELKRSTDTQYF. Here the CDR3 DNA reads TGTGCCAGCAGTGAACTAAAGCGGAGCACAGATACGCAGTATTTT.

This CDR3 reads CASSPRTSGSTDTQYF. For the CDR3, the DNA is TGTGCCAGCAGTCCCAGAACTAGCGGGAGCACAGATACGCAGTATTTT. The gene calls are TRBV21-1 and TRBJ2-3; whether TRBD2, the table's D call, matches the DNA was not checked. TRBV21-1 is a documented pseudogene. This CDR3 has 16 residues.

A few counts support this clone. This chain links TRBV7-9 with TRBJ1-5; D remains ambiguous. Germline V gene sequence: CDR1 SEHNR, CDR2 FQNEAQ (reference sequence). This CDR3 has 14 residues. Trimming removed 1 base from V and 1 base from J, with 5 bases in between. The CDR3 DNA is TGTGCCAGCAGCTTAGATGGCAGCAATCAGCCCCAGCATTTT. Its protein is CASSLDGSNQPQHF.

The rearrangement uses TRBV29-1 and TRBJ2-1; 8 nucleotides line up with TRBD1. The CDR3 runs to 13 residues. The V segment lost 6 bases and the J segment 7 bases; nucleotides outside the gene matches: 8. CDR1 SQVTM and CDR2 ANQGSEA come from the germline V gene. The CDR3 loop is CSVPDRAWNEQFF. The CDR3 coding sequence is TGCAGCGTCCCGGACAGGGCTTGGAATGAGCAGTTCTTC.

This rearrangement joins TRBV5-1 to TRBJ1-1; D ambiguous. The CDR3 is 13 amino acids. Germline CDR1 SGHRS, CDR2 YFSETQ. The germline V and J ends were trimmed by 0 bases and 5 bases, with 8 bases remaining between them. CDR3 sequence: CASSLDRLTEAFF. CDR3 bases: TGCGCCAGCAGCTTGGACCGGTTGACTGAAGCTTTCTTT.

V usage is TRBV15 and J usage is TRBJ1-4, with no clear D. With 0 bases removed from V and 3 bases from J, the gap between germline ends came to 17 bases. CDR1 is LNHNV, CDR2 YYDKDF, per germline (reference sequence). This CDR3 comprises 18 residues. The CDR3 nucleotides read TGTGCCACCAGCAGAGATACCTGGGGATTTACGGCTAATGAAAAACTGTTTTTT. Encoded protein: CATSRDTWGFTANEKLFF.

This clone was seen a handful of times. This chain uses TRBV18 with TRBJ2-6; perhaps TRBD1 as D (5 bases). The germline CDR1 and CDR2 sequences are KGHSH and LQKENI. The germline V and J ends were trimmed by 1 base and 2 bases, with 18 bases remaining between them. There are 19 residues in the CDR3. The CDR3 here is CASSPRRWGREAGANVLTF. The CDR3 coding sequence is TGTGCCAGCTCACCACGACGGTGGGGCAGGGAAGCTGGGGCCAACGTCCTGACTTTC. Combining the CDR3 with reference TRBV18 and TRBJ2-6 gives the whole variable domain NAGVMQNPRHLVRRRGQEARLRCSPMKGHSHVYWYRQLPEEGLKFMVYLQKENIIDESGMPKERFSAEFPKEGPSILRIQQVVRGDSAAYFCASSPRRWGREAGANVLTFGAGSRLTVL.

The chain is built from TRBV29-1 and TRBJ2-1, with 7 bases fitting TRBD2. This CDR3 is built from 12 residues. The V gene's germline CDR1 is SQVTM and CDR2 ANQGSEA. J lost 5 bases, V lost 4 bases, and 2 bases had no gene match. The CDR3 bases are TGCAGCGTTGCCCGGGGGGACAATGAGCAGTTCTTC. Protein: CSVARGDNEQFF.

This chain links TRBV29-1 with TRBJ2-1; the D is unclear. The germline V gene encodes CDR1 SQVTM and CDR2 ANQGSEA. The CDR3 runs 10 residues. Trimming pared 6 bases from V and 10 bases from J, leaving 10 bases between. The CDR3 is CSVWIVEQFF. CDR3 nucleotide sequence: TGCAGCGTATGGATCGTGGAGCAGTTCTTC.

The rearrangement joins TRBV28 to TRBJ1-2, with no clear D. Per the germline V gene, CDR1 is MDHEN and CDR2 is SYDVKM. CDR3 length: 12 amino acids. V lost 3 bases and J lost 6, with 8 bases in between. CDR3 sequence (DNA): TGTGCCAGCAGTTTTGGGCGGAATGGCTACACCTTC. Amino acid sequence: CASSFGRNGYTF.

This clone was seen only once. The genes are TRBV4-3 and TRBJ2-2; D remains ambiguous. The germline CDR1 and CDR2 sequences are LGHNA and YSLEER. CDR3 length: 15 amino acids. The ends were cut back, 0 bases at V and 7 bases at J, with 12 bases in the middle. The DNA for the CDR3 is TGCGCCAGCAGCCAAGATATTATAGGGTTCGGGGAGCTGTTTTTT. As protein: CASSQDIIGFGELFF.

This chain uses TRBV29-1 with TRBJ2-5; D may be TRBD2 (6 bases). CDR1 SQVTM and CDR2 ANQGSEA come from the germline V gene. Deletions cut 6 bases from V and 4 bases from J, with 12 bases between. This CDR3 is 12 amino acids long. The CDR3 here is CSVGLEGETQYF. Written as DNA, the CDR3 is TGCAGCGTCGGGTTGGAGGGAGAGACCCAGTACTTC.

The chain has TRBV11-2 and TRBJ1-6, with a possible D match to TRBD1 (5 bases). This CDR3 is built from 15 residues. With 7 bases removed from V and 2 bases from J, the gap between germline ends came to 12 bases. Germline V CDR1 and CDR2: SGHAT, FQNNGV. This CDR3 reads CASIPGGAYNSPLHF. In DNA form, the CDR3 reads TGTGCCAGCATTCCGGGGGGAGCCTATAATTCACCCCTCCACTTT.

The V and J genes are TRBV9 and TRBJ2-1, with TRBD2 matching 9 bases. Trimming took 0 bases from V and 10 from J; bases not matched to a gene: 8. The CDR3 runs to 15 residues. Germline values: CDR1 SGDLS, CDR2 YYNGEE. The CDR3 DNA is TGTGCCAGCAGCGTAGCTAGCGGGGTGTGGTCGGAGCAGTTCTTC. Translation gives CASSVASGVWSEQFF.

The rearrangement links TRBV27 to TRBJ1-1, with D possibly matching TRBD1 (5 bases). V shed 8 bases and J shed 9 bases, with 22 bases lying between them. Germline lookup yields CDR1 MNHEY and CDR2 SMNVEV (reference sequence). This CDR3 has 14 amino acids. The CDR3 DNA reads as TGTGCCAGCGCAGGACACGACCTTCCACGCAAAGCTTTCTTT. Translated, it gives CASAGHDLPRKAFF.

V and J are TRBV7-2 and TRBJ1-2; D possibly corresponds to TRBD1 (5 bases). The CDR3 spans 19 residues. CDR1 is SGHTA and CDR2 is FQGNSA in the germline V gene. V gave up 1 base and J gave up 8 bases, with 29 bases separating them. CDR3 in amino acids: CASSLESPNGAIITGGYTF. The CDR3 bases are TGTGCCAGCAGCTTAGAAAGCCCGAATGGGGCCATCATCACGGGGGGCTACACCTTC.

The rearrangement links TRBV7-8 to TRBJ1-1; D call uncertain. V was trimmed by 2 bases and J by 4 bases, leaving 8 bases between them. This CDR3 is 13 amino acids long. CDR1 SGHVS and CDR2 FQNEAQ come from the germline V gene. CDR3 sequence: CASSLSSSTEAFF. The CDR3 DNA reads TGTGCCAGCAGCTTATCATCCTCCACTGAAGCTTTCTTT.

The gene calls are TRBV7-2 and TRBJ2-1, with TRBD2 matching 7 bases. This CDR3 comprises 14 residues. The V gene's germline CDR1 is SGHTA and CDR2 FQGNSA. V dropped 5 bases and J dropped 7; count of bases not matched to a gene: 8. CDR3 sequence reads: CASSLPGGSNEQFF. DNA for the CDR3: TGTGCCAGCAGCCTGCCGGGCGGGAGTAATGAGCAGTTCTTC.

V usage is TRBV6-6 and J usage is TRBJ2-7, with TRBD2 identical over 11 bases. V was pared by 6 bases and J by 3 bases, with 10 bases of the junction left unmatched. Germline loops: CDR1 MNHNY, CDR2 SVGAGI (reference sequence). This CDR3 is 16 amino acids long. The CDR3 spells CASRPGTSGKIYEQYF. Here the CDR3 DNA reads TGTGCCAGCAGGCCCGGGACTAGCGGTAAGATCTACGAGCAGTACTTC.

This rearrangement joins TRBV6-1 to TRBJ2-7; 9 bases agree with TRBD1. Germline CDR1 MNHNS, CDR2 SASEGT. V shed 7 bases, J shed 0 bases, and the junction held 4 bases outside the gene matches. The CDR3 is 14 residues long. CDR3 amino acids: CASMKDRGSYEQYF. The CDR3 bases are TGTGCCAGCATGAAGGACAGGGGCTCCTACGAGCAGTACTTC.

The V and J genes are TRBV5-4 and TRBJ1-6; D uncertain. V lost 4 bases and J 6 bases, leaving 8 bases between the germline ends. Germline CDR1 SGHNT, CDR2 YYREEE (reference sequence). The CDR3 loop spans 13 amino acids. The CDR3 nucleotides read TGTGCCAGCAGCCCAGTTATTAATTCACCCCTCCACTTT. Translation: CASSPVINSPLHF.

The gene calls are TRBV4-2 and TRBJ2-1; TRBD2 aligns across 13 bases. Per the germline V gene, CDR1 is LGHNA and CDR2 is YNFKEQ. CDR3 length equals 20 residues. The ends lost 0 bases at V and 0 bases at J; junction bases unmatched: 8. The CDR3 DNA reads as TGTGCCAGCAGCCAAGAAGCCGGACTAGCGGGAGATGTCTCCTACAATGAGCAGTTCTTC. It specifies CASSQEAGLAGDVSYNEQFF.

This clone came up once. The CDR3 region has the DNA TGTGCCAGCAGTTTATTCGTAGCGGGAGTCCTTAATGAGCAGTTCTTC. Translating it yields CASSLFVAGVLNEQFF. J is TRBJ2-1 and V is TRBV28; 9 bases map to TRBD2. Germline CDR1 reads MDHEN; CDR2 reads SYDVKM. This CDR3 region has 16 residues. Losses at the gene ends were 1 base for V and 7 bases for J; bases not matched to a gene: 8.

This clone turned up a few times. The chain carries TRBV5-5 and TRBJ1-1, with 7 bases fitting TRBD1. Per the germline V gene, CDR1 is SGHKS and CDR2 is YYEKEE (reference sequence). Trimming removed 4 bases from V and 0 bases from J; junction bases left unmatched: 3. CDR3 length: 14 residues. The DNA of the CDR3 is TGTGCCAGCAGCCCGGACAGGATGAACACTGAAGCTTTCTTT. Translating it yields CASSPDRMNTEAFF.

The CDR3 is CASSLLGTDTQYF. For the CDR3, the DNA is TGTGCCAGCAGCTTATTGGGCACAGATACGCAGTATTTT. This sequence joins TRBV7-6 and TRBJ2-3, with D uncertain. V dropped 2 bases and J dropped 1 base, with 4 bases sitting between them. The CDR3 spans 13 residues. Germline CDR1 SGHVS, CDR2 FNYEAQ.

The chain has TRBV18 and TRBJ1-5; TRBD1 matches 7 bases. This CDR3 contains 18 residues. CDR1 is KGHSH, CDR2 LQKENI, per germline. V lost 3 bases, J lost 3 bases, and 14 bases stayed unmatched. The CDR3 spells CASSPTEEAGGFNQPQHF. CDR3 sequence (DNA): TGTGCCAGCTCACCGACCGAAGAGGCAGGGGGTTTCAATCAGCCCCAGCATTTT.

The CDR3 DNA reads as TGTGCCAGCAGCTTAGGCACTGGGTACCAAGAGACCCAGTACTTC. Residues: CASSLGTGYQETQYF. The chain employs TRBV11-2 and TRBJ2-5; D remains ambiguous. The CDR3 contains 15 residues. Germline-derived CDR1 and CDR2 are SGHAT and FQNNGV. Trimming left V 1 base short and J 0 bases short, with 9 bases between.

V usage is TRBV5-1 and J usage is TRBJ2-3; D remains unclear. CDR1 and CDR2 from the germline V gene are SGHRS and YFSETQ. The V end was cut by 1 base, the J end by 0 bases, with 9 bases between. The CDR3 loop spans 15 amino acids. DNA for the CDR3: TGCGCCAGCAGCTTGCGGTTAACTAGCACAGATACGCAGTATTTT. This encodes CASSLRLTSTDTQYF.